The 5 T cell receptor beta chains listed next were all sequenced from one sample in a study of blood T cells in healthy people across ages. Sample-barcoded 5' priming and a J-beta primer mix drove a second PCR of roughly 7 to 11 cycles. TCRdb recomputed calls from the 5' RACE reads with MiXCR, one row per CDR3 protein. The table has about 930,000 distinct CDR3 sequences, almost 30% seen once. These data also formed part of another study, on T cells of mothers and their children.

Sequenced material: blood. These TCRs come from a woman aged 40 to 50 in good health.

This clonotype was seen ten or more times. J is TRBJ1-2 and V is TRBV6-5; unclear D gene. Trimming removed 5 bases at V and 4 bases at J, with 8 bases between. Germline values: CDR1 MNHEY, CDR2 SVGAGI. The CDR3 sequence is 12 residues long. CDR3 in amino acids: CASSAGRYGYTF. CDR3 bases: TGTGCCAGCAGTGCGGGTCGCTATGGCTACACCTTC.

The chain employs TRBV7-9 and TRBJ1-1; possible D gene TRBD1, 6 bases. The ends were cut back, 5 bases at V and 6 bases at J, with 19 bases in the middle. Germline assignment: CDR1 SEHNR and CDR2 FQNEAQ (reference sequence). This CDR3 is 15 amino acids long. The CDR3 sequence: CASSGRDTGGAEAFF. CDR3 nucleotides: TGTGCCAGCAGCGGGAGGGACACCGGGGGGGCTGAAGCTTTCTTT. The full variable domain, with the rest looked up from reference TRBV7-9 and TRBJ1-1, is DTGVSQNPRHKITKRGQNVTFRCDPISEHNRLYWYRQTLGQGPEFLTYFQNEAQLEKSRLLSDRFSAERPKGSFSTLEIQRTEQGDSAMYLCASSGRDTGGAEAFFGQGTRLTVV.

This chain joins TRBV7-2 and TRBJ1-2, with D possibly TRBD1 on 5 matching bases. Germline CDR1 reads SGHTA; CDR2 reads FQGNSA. This CDR3 is built from 13 residues. The V end lost 5 bases, the J end lost 8 bases, and 15 bases lay between the germline ends. The CDR3, as DNA: TGTGCCAGCAGCCAGAGGGCGGGGACCGGCTACACCTTC. Protein product: CASSQRAGTGYTF.

The chain carries TRBV28 and TRBJ1-2; 7 bases map to TRBD1. Germline CDR1 reads MDHEN; CDR2 reads SYDVKM. CDR3 size: 15 residues. V gave up 1 base and J gave up 4 bases; unmatched junction bases: 6. DNA of the CDR3: TGTGCCAGCAGTTTATTTCGGACAGGCCCCTATGGCTACACCTTC. Translating gives CASSLFRTGPYGYTF.

This clonotype was seen more than once but under ten times. The rearrangement uses TRBV15 and TRBJ2-3, with D maybe TRBD1 (6 bases). The CDR3 is made up of 14 amino acids. CDR1 and CDR2 (germline): LNHNV, YYDKDF (reference sequence). V lost 4 bases to trimming and J lost 4 bases, with 12 bases between them. Written as DNA, the CDR3 is TGTGCCACCAGCAATGACAGGCGGTCAGATACGCAGTATTTT. Encoded protein: CATSNDRRSDTQYF.